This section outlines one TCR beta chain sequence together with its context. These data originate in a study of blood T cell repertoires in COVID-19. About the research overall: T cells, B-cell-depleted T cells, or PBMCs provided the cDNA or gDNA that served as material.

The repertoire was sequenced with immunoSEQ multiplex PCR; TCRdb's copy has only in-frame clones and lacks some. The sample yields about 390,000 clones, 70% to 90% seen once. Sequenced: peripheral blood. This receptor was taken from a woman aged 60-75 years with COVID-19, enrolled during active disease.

Written as DNA, the CDR3 is TGTGCCAGCAGTCCTCAGGAACTTGCGGGCTACGAGCAGTACTTC. Its protein is CASSPQELAGYEQYF. The chain carries TRBV2 and TRBJ2-7, with D possibly matching TRBD2 (5 bases). The CDR3 has 15 residues. V lost 5 bases, J lost 3 bases, and 17 bases lay in between. Germline assignment: CDR1 SNHLY and CDR2 FYNNEI.